This paragraph reports one T cell receptor (beta chain). Its antigen is unidentified. Germline assignment: CDR1 SGHTA and CDR2 FQGNSA. This CDR3 has 14 residues. The germline V and J ends were trimmed by 2 bases and 3 bases, with 10 bases remaining between them. Only in-frame clones appear in the TCRdb table, and some are missing; sequencing was by immunoSEQ multiplex PCR. The sample lists about 59,000 clones; around 90% were seen once. The data originate from a study of T cells in localized non-small cell lung cancer. Study-level points and caveats: As only one tumor region underwent sequencing, heterogeneity remains possible.

This receptor was identified in a man between 40 and 69 years old with stage I squamous cell lung carcinoma. The sequences come from peripheral blood, collected before any cancer treatment. V gene TRBV7-2 combines with J gene TRBJ2-5; no reliable D call. DNA for the CDR3: TGTGCCAGCAGCTTAATGCTCGCGGAAGAGACCCAGTACTTC. Protein product: CASSLMLAEETQYF.